The 23 T cell receptor beta chains presented below share a single source sample, sequenced in a study of T cell repertoires in cytomegalovirus infection. One entry per CDR3 protein results from TCRdb running MiXCR on the reads. The sample lists roughly 990,000 distinct CDR3 sequences; approximately 33% were seen once. These receptors have no identified antigens. This specimen consisted of cultured CD8+ T cells from PBMCs, obtained from culture after CMV antigen stimulation. These receptors came from a human donor in good health (CMV status not recorded). Some clones in this sample may be carry-over from other donors' samples.

The table lists this clonotype with a few counts. V gene TRBV4-1 combines with J gene TRBJ2-3; the D gene is possibly TRBD1 (5 bases). Germline V gene lookup returns CDR1 MGHRA and CDR2 YSYEKL. The CDR3 loop spans 15 amino acids. V lost 3 bases to trimming and J lost 2 bases, with 12 bases between them. The CDR3 sequence: CASSHQGLDTDTQYF. DNA for the CDR3: TGCGCCAGCAGCCACCAGGGTTTAGACACAGATACGCAGTATTTT.

This clonotype was counted at least ten times. This rearrangement joins TRBV5-6 to TRBJ2-3; D uncertain. The V end lost 0 bases, the J end lost 0 bases, and 11 bases lay between the germline ends. This CDR3 is 16 amino acids long. Germline V lookup: CDR1 SGHDT, CDR2 YYEEEE. The CDR3 sequence: CASSLVGVTSTDTQYF. The CDR3 DNA is TGTGCCAGCAGCTTGGTTGGTGTTACTAGCACAGATACGCAGTATTTT.

V and J are TRBV20-1 and TRBJ2-2; TRBD1 is a possible D gene (5 bases). CDR1 DFQATT and CDR2 SNEGSKA come from the germline V gene (reference sequence). This CDR3 is 13 amino acids long. With 5 bases removed from V and 3 bases from J, the gap between germline ends came to 10 bases. The CDR3, as DNA: TGCAGTGCTGACAGCCTTTACACCGGGGAGCTGTTTTTT. This codes for CSADSLYTGELFF.

This clonotype has a count of ten or more. V is TRBV7-2 and J is TRBJ2-1, with 10 positions matching TRBD2. CDR1 is SGHTA, CDR2 FQGNSA, per germline. Trimming took 1 base from V and 9 from J; bases not matched to a gene: 6. This CDR3 contains 15 residues. The CDR3 DNA is TGTGCCAGCAGCTTAGGAGCGGGGGGGCTGGGTGAGCAGTTCTTC. It encodes CASSLGAGGLGEQFF.

This clonotype was picked up a small number of times. The chain links TRBV12-3 or TRBV12-4 to TRBJ2-7; 10 positions agree with TRBD2. This CDR3 contains 15 residues. J was trimmed by 5 bases and V by 2 bases; bases with no gene match: 6. Here the CDR3 reads CASSLRAGGPHEQYF. In DNA form, the CDR3 reads TGTGCCAGCAGTTTACGAGCGGGGGGGCCCCACGAGCAGTACTTC.

The CDR3 nucleotides read TGCAGTGCTAGTAGAGAGACTCCAAGGGAGCAGTACTTC. Translating it yields CSASRETPREQYF. The rearrangement joins TRBV20-1 to TRBJ2-7; D is uncertain. Germline CDR1 is DFQATT and CDR2 is SNEGSKA (reference sequence). The CDR3 runs 13 residues. V lost 3 bases to trimming and J lost 7 bases, with 16 bases between them.

The chain recombines TRBV14 with TRBJ2-7; 9 nucleotides agree with TRBD1. The germline V gene has CDR1 SGHDN and CDR2 FVKESK. CDR3 length: 15 residues. Trimming took 1 base from V and 5 from J; bases not matched to a gene: 6. Here the CDR3 reads CASSQGGTGKHEQYF. As DNA, the CDR3 is TGTGCCAGCAGCCAAGGTGGGACAGGGAAGCACGAGCAGTACTTC.

The V gene is TRBV12-5, the J gene TRBJ1-1, with unresolved D. Trimming removed 3 bases at V and 0 bases at J, with 17 bases between. The CDR3 totals 17 residues. The germline gives CDR1 LGHNT, CDR2 FRNRAP. The CDR3 sequence: CASGFNRQEELNTEAFF. The CDR3 DNA reads as TGTGCTAGTGGTTTTAACCGGCAGGAGGAATTGAACACTGAAGCTTTCTTT.

This clonotype has more than one count but fewer than ten. The CDR3 DNA reads TGTGCCAGTACCGGGATTACGGGGCCTCCGGGAAATCAGCCCCAGCATTTT. Protein sequence: CASTGITGPPGNQPQHF. The rearrangement links TRBV19 to TRBJ1-5; the D gene is possibly TRBD1 (5 bases). CDR1 LNHDA and CDR2 SQIVND come from the germline V gene (reference sequence). The V and J ends lost 7 bases and 4 bases respectively, with 23 bases between them. The CDR3 consists of 17 residues.

The chain employs TRBV20-1 and TRBJ2-3; TRBD1 agrees at 7 bases. Per germline, CDR1 DFQATT and CDR2 SNEGSKA (reference sequence). The CDR3 is 13 residues long. Trimming removed 5 bases from V and 2 bases from J; junction bases left unmatched: 4. The CDR3 sequence is CSARDSTTDTQYF. CDR3 nucleotides: TGCAGTGCTCGGGACAGCACCACAGATACGCAGTATTTT.

The chain recombines TRBV20-1 with TRBJ2-5, with TRBD1 identical over 8 bases. The CDR3 runs 13 residues. Germline CDR1 DFQATT, CDR2 SNEGSKA (reference sequence). J was trimmed by 2 bases and V by 6 bases; bases with no gene match: 5. The DNA for the CDR3 is TGCAGTGCCCCGGGGACAGGTCAAGAGACCCAGTACTTC. Amino acids: CSAPGTGQETQYF.

This clonotype was found many times. This sequence joins TRBV7-8 and TRBJ2-5; 8 positions agree with TRBD1. Germline CDR1 is SGHVS and CDR2 is FQNEAQ. V was pared by 8 bases and J by 2 bases, with 13 bases of the junction left unmatched. This CDR3 has 16 amino acids. The CDR3 DNA reads TGTGCCAGCGTGGACCGGGACAGGCTTTTTCAAGAGACCCAGTACTTC. Its protein is CASVDRDRLFQETQYF.

The chain combines TRBV12-3 or TRBV12-4 with TRBJ2-5; D might be TRBD1 (6 bases). The germline V and J ends were trimmed by 3 bases and 3 bases, with 14 bases remaining between them. This CDR3 has 15 residues. The CDR3 sequence is CASSFLSGDEETQYF. CDR3 bases: TGTGCCAGCAGTTTCCTATCAGGGGACGAAGAGACCCAGTACTTC.

The V call is TRBV7-9, the J call TRBJ2-3; the D is unclear. Germline loops: CDR1 SEHNR, CDR2 FQNEAQ (reference sequence). V gave up 5 bases and J gave up 4 bases, with 22 bases separating them. There are 17 residues in the CDR3. CDR3 residues: CASSPPLLISNSDTQYF. Written as DNA, the CDR3 is TGTGCCAGCAGCCCCCCCTTGTTGATTTCAAATTCAGATACGCAGTATTTT.

This clonotype came up many times. The chain combines TRBV7-2 with TRBJ2-1; TRBD2 agrees at 11 bases. V shed 1 base, J shed 9 bases, and the junction held 11 bases outside the gene matches. The CDR3 spans 17 residues. Germline assignment: CDR1 SGHTA and CDR2 FQGNSA. As DNA, the CDR3 is TGTGCCAGCAGCTTAGTGGTACTAGCGGGGGAGGATGGTGAGCAGTTCTTC. Translated: CASSLVVLAGEDGEQFF.

The CDR3 bases are TGTGCCAGCAGTTTACAGGGGACACATCAGCCCCAGCATTTT. Residues: CASSLQGTHQPQHF. This chain uses TRBV27 with TRBJ1-5; possibly TRBD1 for D (6 bases). V was trimmed by 2 bases and J by 5 bases, leaving 10 bases between them. This CDR3 has 14 amino acids. CDR1 MNHEY and CDR2 SMNVEV come from the germline V gene (reference sequence).

This clonotype was counted between two and nine times. This chain links TRBV6-2 or TRBV6-3 with TRBJ2-7, with 14 bases matching TRBD2. The V gene end was trimmed by 4 bases and the J gene end by 5 bases; junction bases not matched to a gene: 1. Germline V lookup: CDR1 MNHEY, CDR2 SVGEGT. CDR3 size: 14 residues. CDR3 region: CASSWGLAGDEQYV. For the CDR3, the DNA is TGTGCCAGCAGTTGGGGACTAGCGGGGGACGAGCAGTACGTC.

In its sample, this clonotype was seen many times. At one end the junction does not follow the germline gene, possibly because of a read error. The chain uses TRBV12-3 or TRBV12-4 and TRBJ1-5, with D unresolved. The CDR3 extends over 12 amino acids. As DNA, the CDR3 is TGTGCCAGCAGCTTAGCGAGTCAGCCCCAGCATTTT. Translation: CASSLASQPQHF.

The V gene is TRBV29-1, the J gene TRBJ1-2, with D maybe TRBD1 (5 bases). The germline V gene has CDR1 SQVTM and CDR2 ANQGSEA. CDR3 length: 14 residues. Between the trimmed V and J ends, which lost 1 base and 3 bases, there was a span of 12 bases. The CDR3 loop is CSVEADSRYYGYTF. The CDR3, as DNA: TGCAGCGTTGAAGCAGACAGCCGATACTATGGCTACACCTTC.

This clonotype was found a few times. The rearrangement joins TRBV11-2 to TRBJ2-3, with 13 bases identical to TRBD2. J lost 2 bases, V lost 2 bases, and 10 bases had no gene match. This CDR3 is built from 19 residues. Germline assignment: CDR1 SGHAT and CDR2 FQNNGV. The CDR3 bases are TGTGCCAGCAGCTTAACGGCCGGGACTAGCGGGGATGACACAGATACGCAGTATTTT. It translates to CASSLTAGTSGDDTDTQYF.

This clonotype has only one observation. This chain uses TRBV27 with TRBJ2-2, with D possibly being TRBD1 (6 bases). The CDR3 extends over 13 amino acids. Germline V gives CDR1 MNHEY, CDR2 SMNVEV (reference sequence). Trimming cost V 9 bases and J 9 bases, with 17 bases left between them. The CDR3: CASKTGQFRELFF. The CDR3 bases are TGTGCCAGTAAGACAGGACAGTTCAGGGAGCTGTTTTTT.

The gene calls are TRBV5-4 and TRBJ1-6; the match to TRBD1 covers 7 bases. The CDR3 sequence is 13 residues long. Trimming at V came to 4 bases and at J to 11 bases, leaving 6 bases not matched to a gene. CDR1 and CDR2 (germline): SGHNT, YYREEE (reference sequence). The CDR3: CASSPTGFAPLHF. Written as DNA, the CDR3 is TGTGCCAGCAGCCCGACAGGGTTTGCACCCCTCCACTTT.

V is TRBV5-4 and J is TRBJ2-2, with D possibly called TRBD1 or TRBD2 (6 bases each). This CDR3 is built from 15 residues. V lost 2 bases and J 1 base, leaving 9 bases between the germline ends. The germline V gene encodes CDR1 SGHNT and CDR2 YYREEE (reference sequence). This chain's CDR3 is CASSFEGGNTGELFF. In DNA, the CDR3 is TGTGCCAGCAGCTTCGAGGGGGGGAACACCGGGGAGCTGTTTTTT.